Shown below are 23 T cell receptor beta chains from a single sample sequenced in a study of spatial heterogeneity in lung cancer. Stated time point: sample taken at primary tumor resection. TCRdb reprocessed the 5' RACE reads via MiXCR and lists one record per CDR3 protein. The repertoire includes about 9,000 distinct CDR3 sequences, approximately 4.9% of them detected once, and approximately 29% sits in the top ten. The specimen was PBMCs, collected at surgery. These receptors all come from a male donor with early-stage non-small cell lung cancer.

This clonotype was counted at least ten times. The CDR3 spells CASSQDRGNQPQHF. For the CDR3, the DNA is TGTGCCAGCAGCCAAGACAGGGGCAATCAGCCCCAGCATTTT. The chain employs TRBV11-2 and TRBJ1-5, with 7 bases aligning to TRBD1. The CDR3 has 14 residues. V was clipped by 5 bases and J by 2 bases; unmatched bases: 3. Germline V gene lookup returns CDR1 SGHAT and CDR2 FQNNGV. Complete variable domain (other parts from reference TRBV11-2 and TRBJ1-5): EAGVAQSPRYKIIEKRQSVAFWCNPISGHATLYWYQQILGQGPKLLIQFQNNGVVDDSQLPKDRFSAERLKGVDSTLKIQPAKLEDSAVYLCASSQDRGNQPQHFGDGTRLSIL.

This sequence joins TRBV7-2 and TRBJ1-3, with D maybe TRBD1 (5 bases). V lost 1 base and J 2 bases, leaving 12 bases between the germline ends. CDR1 and CDR2 from the germline V gene are SGHTA and FQGNSA. This CDR3 has 16 amino acids. In DNA form, the CDR3 reads TGTGCCAGCAGCTTAGGGGGGGTAGCCACTGGAAACACCATATATTTT. It codes for CASSLGGVATGNTIYF.

The chain combines TRBV7-2 with TRBJ1-1; 7 bases fit TRBD1. The germline V gene encodes CDR1 SGHTA and CDR2 FQGNSA. V was pared by 1 base and J by 2 bases, with 4 bases of the junction left unmatched. The CDR3 spans 15 residues. The CDR3 loop reads CASSLGGQLNTEAFF. CDR3 bases: TGTGCCAGCAGCTTAGGGGGACAGCTAAACACTGAAGCTTTCTTT.

This clonotype was counted ten times or more. The gene calls are TRBV10-1 and TRBJ2-3; the D is unclear. V was trimmed by 8 bases and J by 2 bases, leaving 20 bases between them. The CDR3 consists of 16 residues. Germline loops: CDR1 WNHNN, CDR2 SYGVQD (reference sequence). This CDR3 reads CASGLNPSKNTDTQYF. The CDR3 DNA reads as TGCGCCAGCGGGTTGAATCCAAGCAAGAACACAGATACGCAGTATTTT.

This clonotype is medium-sized by share. The genes are TRBV27 and TRBJ1-6, with D unresolved. In germline, CDR1 is MNHEY, CDR2 SMNVEV (reference sequence). This CDR3 has 15 amino acids. V was clipped by 5 bases and J by 2 bases, with 10 bases between them. The CDR3 loop reads CASSTVTPYNSPLHF. CDR3 coding DNA: TGTGCCAGCAGTACTGTCACCCCCTATAATTCACCCCTCCACTTT.

This clonotype was counted many times. This sequence joins TRBV12-3 or TRBV12-4 and TRBJ2-7, with D perhaps TRBD1 (5 bases). CDR3 length: 14 residues. V lost 6 bases, J lost 2 bases, and 14 bases lay in between. As DNA, the CDR3 is TGTGCCAGCAGCCTCGGCAGGGCCCCCTACGAGCAGTACTTC. Translating it yields CASSLGRAPYEQYF.

This clonotype was observed at least ten times. The chain links TRBV5-1 to TRBJ1-1, with TRBD1 matching over 7 bases. CDR1 SGHRS and CDR2 YFSETQ come from the germline V gene. The J segment lost 5 bases and the V segment lost 3 bases, leaving 10 bases of the junction unmatched. The CDR3 loop spans 15 amino acids. The CDR3 sequence is CASSSSQGGKTEAFF. In DNA form, the CDR3 reads TGCGCCAGCAGCTCCAGCCAGGGGGGTAAAACTGAAGCTTTCTTT.

Judged by abundance, this clonotype is medium-sized. V gene TRBV2 combines with J gene TRBJ1-1; no clear D gene. With 1 base removed from V and 9 bases from J, the gap between germline ends came to 9 bases. This CDR3 is built from 12 residues. Germline values: CDR1 SNHLY, CDR2 FYNNEI. The CDR3 sequence: CASSEVGWQAFF. CDR3 DNA sequence: TGTGCCAGCAGTGAAGTCGGGTGGCAAGCTTTCTTT.

Many counts were recorded for this clonotype. The chain couples TRBV27 to TRBJ2-7; D possibly matches TRBD1 or TRBD2 (5 bases each). In germline, CDR1 is MNHEY, CDR2 SMNVEV (reference sequence). V dropped 3 bases and J dropped 4 bases, with 13 bases sitting between them. The CDR3 runs 14 residues. The CDR3 loop reads CASSLGPGAYEQYF. The CDR3 DNA follows: TGTGCCAGCAGTTTGGGACCTGGGGCTTACGAGCAGTACTTC.

This clonotype was recorded a few times. V usage is TRBV7-9 and J usage is TRBJ2-3; perhaps D is TRBD1 or TRBD2 (6 bases each). This CDR3 is built from 13 residues. V lost 6 bases, J lost 6 bases, and 13 bases lay in between. Germline CDR1 is SEHNR and CDR2 is FQNEAQ (reference sequence). The CDR3, as DNA: TGTGCCAGCAGGGTTACAGGGAGGGATACGCAGTATTTT. Its translation is CASRVTGRDTQYF.

This clonotype was observed many times. V is TRBV30 and J is TRBJ1-1; D is perhaps TRBD1 (5 bases). The CDR3 spans 14 residues. V lost 2 bases and J 3 bases, leaving 13 bases between the germline ends. Germline V CDR1 and CDR2: GTSNPN, SVGIG (reference sequence). The CDR3 coding sequence is TGTGCCTGGAGTCGAGGGGAGGAGGACACTGAAGCTTTCTTT. Protein sequence: CAWSRGEEDTEAFF. Full variable domain (rest looked up from reference TRBV30 and TRBJ1-1): SQTIHQWPATLVQPVGSPLSLECTVEGTSNPNLYWYRQAAGRGLQLLFYSVGIGQISSEVPQNLSASRPQDRQFILSSKKLLLSDSGFYLCAWSRGEEDTEAFFGQGTRLTVV.

This chain joins TRBV7-9 and TRBJ1-1; 7 positions agree with TRBD1. This CDR3 region has 15 residues. Germline V lookup: CDR1 SEHNR, CDR2 FQNEAQ (reference sequence). Unmatched junction bases numbered 7, after V lost 5 bases and J lost 1 base. DNA of the CDR3: TGTGCCAGCAGCATACGGACAGGCGCGAACACTGAAGCTTTCTTT. Its protein is CASSIRTGANTEAFF.

Only a few counts were recorded for this clonotype. The chain is built from TRBV9 and TRBJ2-7; TRBD2 might be the D (6 bases). V shed 4 bases and J shed 0 bases, with 20 bases lying between them. The germline V gene encodes CDR1 SGDLS and CDR2 YYNGEE. The CDR3 contains 17 residues. The CDR3 DNA sequence: TGTGCCAGCAGCTCAGCGGGTCAAGGGAGGAGCTCCTACGAGCAGTACTTC. This sequence encodes CASSSAGQGRSSYEQYF.

There are many counts of this clonotype. The chain employs TRBV29-1 and TRBJ1-2; 10 nucleotides line up with TRBD1. Germline V gene lookup returns CDR1 SQVTM and CDR2 ANQGSEA. This CDR3 comprises 14 residues. Trimming took 2 bases from V and 4 from J; bases not matched to a gene: 4. CDR3: CSVESGQGSYGYTF. The CDR3, as DNA: TGCAGCGTTGAATCGGGACAGGGGTCCTATGGCTACACCTTC.

This clonotype was recorded many times. The V call is TRBV20-1, the J call TRBJ2-2; D is unresolved. This CDR3 contains 15 residues. Trimming took 0 bases from V and 0 from J, leaving 8 bases between them. Germline values: CDR1 DFQATT, CDR2 SNEGSKA (reference sequence). The CDR3: CSARDLRTNTGELFF. The CDR3 DNA sequence: TGCAGTGCTAGAGATTTACGGACGAACACCGGGGAGCTGTTTTTT.

Concerning this clonotype itself: Germline is not matched at one junction end, which may reflect a read error. This rearrangement joins TRBV11-3 to TRBJ2-5, with D tentatively TRBD1 or TRBD2 (7 bases each). The CDR3 consists of 14 residues. From germline, CDR1 is SGHNT and CDR2 YENEEA. CDR3 sequence reads: CASSLGAGGETRYF. The CDR3 nucleotides are TGTGCCAGCAGCTTAGGGGCAGGGGGGGAGACCCGGTACTTC.

This clonotype was seen many times. The chain couples TRBV5-1 to TRBJ2-5, with D tentatively TRBD1 or TRBD2 (5 bases each). The CDR3 loop spans 13 amino acids. Germline loops: CDR1 SGHRS, CDR2 YFSETQ. V lost 10 bases, J lost 5 bases, and 18 bases lay in between. This chain's CDR3 is CASYGTGRETQYF. As DNA, the CDR3 is TGCGCCTCCTATGGGACGGGTCGGGAGACCCAGTACTTC.

This clonotype was counted ten times or more. This chain links TRBV19 with TRBJ2-1; D is possibly TRBD2 (6 bases). Per the germline V gene, CDR1 is LNHDA and CDR2 is SQIVND (reference sequence). The CDR3 has 16 amino acids. V was cut by 6 bases and J by 0 bases, with 15 bases left in between. CDR3 nucleotides: TGTGCCAGTAGGCCTAGCGTCTTAAGCTCCTACAATGAGCAGTTCTTC. Its protein is CASRPSVLSSYNEQFF.

This clonotype was picked up a small number of times. In DNA form, the CDR3 reads TGTGCCAGCAGCCAAGAAGTCCTAGCGGGGGGTGTAGATACGCAGTATTTT. Amino acid sequence: CASSQEVLAGGVDTQYF. J is TRBJ2-3 and V is TRBV3-1; 11 nucleotides line up with TRBD2. The trim removed 0 bases at V and 5 bases at J, leaving 7 bases unmatched. This CDR3 is built from 17 residues. The germline V gene encodes CDR1 LGHDT and CDR2 YNNKEL (reference sequence).

In this sample, this clonotype turned up many times. The chain combines TRBV29-1 with TRBJ1-4, with TRBD1 identical over 10 bases. CDR3 length equals 13 residues. Germline-derived CDR1 and CDR2 are SQVTM and ANQGSEA. Trimming removed 5 bases from V and 10 bases from J; junction bases left unmatched: 7. The CDR3 loop is CSVSGQGYGKLFF. DNA of the CDR3: TGCAGCGTTTCGGGACAGGGGTATGGAAAACTGTTTTTT.

The chain has TRBV29-1 and TRBJ1-2; 9 bases align to TRBD1. With V trimmed by 4 bases and J by 5 bases, 5 bases remained unmatched. Germline CDR1 and CDR2: SQVTM and ANQGSEA. The CDR3 totals 13 residues. The CDR3 spells CSVGTGVGYGYTF. CDR3 sequence (DNA): TGCAGCGTTGGGACAGGGGTCGGGTATGGCTACACCTTC.

By share, this clonotype ranks as medium-sized. The V call is TRBV3-1, the J call TRBJ2-7; unclear D gene. This CDR3 spans 12 amino acids. Germline values: CDR1 LGHDT, CDR2 YNNKEL (reference sequence). With 0 bases removed from V and 2 bases from J, the gap between germline ends came to 2 bases. The CDR3 sequence: CASSQDPYEQYF. The CDR3 nucleotides are TGTGCCAGCAGCCAAGATCCCTACGAGCAGTACTTC.

By share, this clonotype counts as medium-sized. V is TRBV20-1 and J is TRBJ1-1; tentative D call: TRBD1 (5 bases). Trimming removed 0 bases from V and 11 bases from J, with 34 bases in between. Germline CDR1 DFQATT, CDR2 SNEGSKA (reference sequence). CDR3 length: 19 amino acids. CDR3 amino acids: CSARDPPGRSLEHWNWAFF. CDR3 bases: TGCAGTGCTAGAGATCCTCCGGGACGGAGTCTTGAACACTGGAACTGGGCTTTCTTT.